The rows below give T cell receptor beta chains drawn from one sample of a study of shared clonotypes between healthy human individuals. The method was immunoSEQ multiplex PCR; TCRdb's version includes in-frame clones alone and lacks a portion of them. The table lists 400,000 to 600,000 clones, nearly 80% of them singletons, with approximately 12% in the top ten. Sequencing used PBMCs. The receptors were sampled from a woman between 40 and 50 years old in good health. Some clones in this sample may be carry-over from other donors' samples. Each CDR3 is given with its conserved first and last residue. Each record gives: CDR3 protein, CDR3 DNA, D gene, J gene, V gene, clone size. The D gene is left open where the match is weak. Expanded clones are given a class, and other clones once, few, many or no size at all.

CDR3: CASPPSDRMNSYEQYF
DNA: TGTGCCAGCCCTCCCTCGGACAGAATGAACTCCTACGAGCAGTACTTC
D: .
J: TRBJ2-7
V: TRBV6-4
size: .

CDR3: CASSLGRTSEETQYF
DNA: TGTGCCAGCAGCTTAGGGCGGACCAGTGAAGAGACCCAGTACTTC
D: .
J: TRBJ2-5
V: TRBV7-9
size: .

CDR3: CASKASLETQYF
DNA: TGCGCCAGCAAAGCCTCCCTAGAGACCCAGTACTTC
D: .
J: TRBJ2-5
V: TRBV5-1
size: .

CDR3: CASSPHRGPYEQYF
DNA: TGTGCCAGCAGCCCCCACAGGGGGCCCTACGAGCAGTACTTC
D: TRBD1
J: TRBJ2-7
V: TRBV7-2
size: once

CDR3: CASSPRTVTGELFF
DNA: TGTGCCAGCAGTCCCAGGACAGTCACCGGGGAGCTGTTTTTT
D: .
J: TRBJ2-2
V: TRBV6-6
size: .

CDR3: CASSPRGGPRGGEQYF
DNA: TGTGCCAGCTCACCGAGGGGAGGGCCCCGGGGAGGAGAGCAGTACTTC
D: TRBD2
J: TRBJ2-7
V: TRBV18
size: .

CDR3: CATSRDVGYEQYF
DNA: TGTGCCACCAGCAGAGATGTAGGGTACGAGCAGTACTTC
D: .
J: TRBJ2-7
V: TRBV15
size: .

CDR3: CASSTSTGGEQYF
DNA: TGTGCCAGCAGCACCTCGACAGGAGGCGAGCAGTACTTC
D: .
J: TRBJ2-7
V: TRBV11-2
size: .

CDR3: CASSPFLLGLRVAEQYF
DNA: TGCGCCAGCAGCCCCTTTCTTCTGGGCCTCAGGGTCGCCGAGCAGTACTTC
D: .
J: TRBJ2-7
V: TRBV4-1
size: .

CDR3: CASSQTVSSYNEQFF
DNA: TGCGCCAGCAGCCAAACGGTCAGCTCCTACAATGAGCAGTTCTTC
D: .
J: TRBJ2-1
V: TRBV4-1
size: .

CDR3: CASSLDGQASYNEQFF
DNA: TGCGCCAGCAGCTTGGATGGACAGGCCTCCTACAATGAGCAGTTCTTC
D: TRBD1
J: TRBJ2-1
V: TRBV5-1
size: .

CDR3: CAIPRAPGQVAGANVLTF
DNA: TGTGCCATTCCGAGGGCCCCGGGACAGGTCGCTGGGGCCAACGTCCTGACTTTC
D: TRBD1
J: TRBJ2-6
V: TRBV10-3
size: .

CDR3: CASSSKQLKSYGYTF
DNA: TGTGCCAGCAGTTCGAAACAGCTTAAGAGCTATGGCTACACCTTC
D: .
J: TRBJ1-2
V: TRBV28
size: .

CDR3: CAISGGLDNEQFF
DNA: TGTGCCATCAGTGGGGGACTCGACAATGAGCAGTTCTTC
D: .
J: TRBJ2-1
V: TRBV10-3
size: .

CDR3: CASSFVSGTRGNEQFF
DNA: TGTGCCAGCAGCTTTGTTTCAGGGACTAGAGGCAATGAGCAGTTCTTC
D: TRBD2
J: TRBJ2-1
V: TRBV7-9
size: .

CDR3: CASSINANNYGYTF
DNA: TGTGCCAGTAGTATAAATGCAAATAACTATGGCTACACCTTC
D: .
J: TRBJ1-2
V: TRBV19
size: .

CDR3: CASSIGLVGYEQYF
DNA: TGTGCCAGCAGTATTGGACTAGTCGGTTACGAGCAGTACTTC
D: TRBD2
J: TRBJ2-7
V: TRBV6-5
size: .

CDR3: CASSLRTGLLREQYF
DNA: TGTGCCAGCAGCCTAAGGACAGGTCTCCTTCGGGAGCAGTACTTC
D: TRBD1
J: TRBJ2-7
V: TRBV7-8
size: .

CDR3: CASSWTPRSSPLHF
DNA: TGTGCCAGCAGCTGGACCCCCCGGTCGTCACCCCTCCACTTT
D: .
J: TRBJ1-6
V: TRBV5-6
size: .

CDR3: CASSQGLAGVGELFF
DNA: TGTGCCAGCAGCCAGGGACTAGCGGGAGTCGGGGAGCTGTTTTTT
D: TRBD2
J: TRBJ2-2
V: TRBV7-2
size: .

CDR3: CASSPPAEGFTDTQYF
DNA: TGTGCCAGCAGCCCCCCCGCGGAAGGTTTCACAGATACGCAGTATTTT
D: .
J: TRBJ2-3
V: TRBV7-3
size: .

CDR3: CASSQEGGPYNEQFF
DNA: TGCGCCAGCAGCCAAGAAGGGGGTCCCTACAATGAGCAGTTCTTC
D: .
J: TRBJ2-1
V: TRBV4-3
size: .

CDR3: CASRPLVTYEQYF
DNA: TGTGCCAGCAGGCCCCTGGTAACCTACGAGCAGTACTTC
D: .
J: TRBJ2-7
V: TRBV7-2
size: .

CDR3: CASSLPGRTYEQYF
DNA: TGTGCCAGCAGCCTTCCGGGACGAACCTACGAGCAGTACTTC
D: .
J: TRBJ2-7
V: TRBV7-2
size: .

CDR3: CASSSGVSNLYGYTF
DNA: TGTGCCAGCAGTTCTGGGGTCTCCAACCTCTATGGCTACACCTTC
D: .
J: TRBJ1-2
V: TRBV28
size: .

CDR3: CASSSMTSSYEQYF
DNA: TGTGCCAGCTCATCAATGACAAGCTCCTACGAGCAGTACTTC
D: .
J: TRBJ2-7
V: TRBV18
size: .

CDR3: CASSLAEGRETQYF
DNA: TGCGCCAGCAGCTTGGCGGAGGGGAGGGAGACCCAGTACTTC
D: .
J: TRBJ2-5
V: TRBV5-1
size: .

CDR3: CASSYGMGSYEQYF
DNA: TGTGCCAGCAGTTACGGAATGGGCTCCTACGAGCAGTACTTC
D: .
J: TRBJ2-7
V: TRBV6-5
size: .

CDR3: CASKVGQTQHNEQFF
DNA: TGTGCCAGTAAGGTGGGACAGACTCAGCACAATGAGCAGTTCTTC
D: TRBD1
J: TRBJ2-1
V: TRBV19
size: .

CDR3: CASSSGPPNTYEQYF
DNA: TGCGCCAGCAGTTCGGGACCCCCGAACACCTACGAGCAGTACTTC
D: .
J: TRBJ2-7
V: TRBV10-2
size: .

CDR3: CARSLGLPGTDTQYF
DNA: TGTGCCAGAAGCTTGGGTCTACCTGGCACAGATACGCAGTATTTT
D: .
J: TRBJ2-3
V: TRBV5-3
size: few

CDR3: CASSVTSAYNEQFF
DNA: TGTGCCAGCAGCGTAACTTCCGCCTACAATGAGCAGTTCTTC
D: .
J: TRBJ2-1
V: TRBV7-6
size: .

CDR3: CASSHHKDTGELFF
DNA: TGTGCTAGCAGCCACCACAAGGACACCGGGGAGCTGTTTTTT
D: .
J: TRBJ2-2
V: TRBV7-7
size: .

CDR3: CASSQDALAGGLDTQYF
DNA: TGTGCCAGCAGCCAAGATGCACTAGCGGGAGGATTAGATACGCAGTATTTT
D: TRBD2
J: TRBJ2-3
V: TRBV14
size: .

CDR3: CASRPGQMNTEAFF
DNA: TGTGCCAGCCGCCCGGGACAGATGAACACTGAAGCTTTCTTT
D: TRBD1
J: TRBJ1-1
V: TRBV18
size: .

CDR3: CASSLTGQGLPYEQYF
DNA: TGTGCCAGCAGTTTAACGGGACAGGGATTGCCCTACGAGCAGTACTTC
D: TRBD1
J: TRBJ2-7
V: TRBV27
size: .

CDR3: CASSLSRRDRTQWNTEAFF
DNA: TGTGCCAGCAGTCTCTCCCGCCGGGACAGAACTCAATGGAACACTGAAGCTTTCTTT
D: TRBD1
J: TRBJ1-1
V: TRBV28
size: once

CDR3: CASGGPGGNFYEQYF
DNA: TGTGCCAGCGGAGGACCAGGGGGGAATTTTTACGAGCAGTACTTC
D: .
J: TRBJ2-7
V: TRBV7-6
size: .

CDR3: CASGLVRWGLGSRAYGYTF
DNA: TGTGCTAGTGGTTTGGTACGGTGGGGCTTGGGTAGTCGAGCCTATGGCTACACCTTC
D: .
J: TRBJ1-2
V: TRBV12-5
size: few

CDR3: CASSQGTGAQETQYF
DNA: TGCGCCAGCAGTCAAGGGACAGGGGCCCAAGAGACCCAGTACTTC
D: TRBD1
J: TRBJ2-5
V: TRBV23-1
size: .